This T cell receptor (beta chain) emerged from a study of T cell changes during pregnancy in multiple sclerosis. Trimming at V came to 0 bases and at J to 2 bases, leaving 3 bases not matched to a gene. Germline V gene sequence: CDR1 LNHNV, CDR2 YYDKDF (reference sequence). This CDR3 region has 15 residues. Assay: immunoSEQ multiplex PCR; the TCRdb copy retains only in-frame clones and omits some. This table has about 69,000 clones, approximately 91% appearing once. This clone was detected once. The chain links TRBV15 to TRBJ2-7; 8 bases fit TRBD1. The sequences come from peripheral blood, collected in the third trimester of pregnancy. The receptor was derived from a female donor with multiple sclerosis, enrolled in a pregnancy study. CDR3 bases: TGTGCCACCAGCAGAGAACCGGGACAGGCCTACGAGCAGTACTTC. Amino acid sequence: CATSREPGQAYEQYF.